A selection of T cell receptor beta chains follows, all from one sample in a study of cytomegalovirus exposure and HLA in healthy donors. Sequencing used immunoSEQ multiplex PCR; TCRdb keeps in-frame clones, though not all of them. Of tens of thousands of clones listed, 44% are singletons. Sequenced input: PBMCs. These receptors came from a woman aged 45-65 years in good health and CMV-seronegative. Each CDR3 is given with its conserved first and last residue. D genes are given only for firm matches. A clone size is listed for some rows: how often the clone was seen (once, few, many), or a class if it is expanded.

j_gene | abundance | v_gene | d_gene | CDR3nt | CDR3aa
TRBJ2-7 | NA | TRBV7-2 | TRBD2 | TGTGCCAGCAGCTTACTCGGCAGACTAGCGGACTCCTACGAGCAGTACTTC | CASSLLGRLADSYEQYF
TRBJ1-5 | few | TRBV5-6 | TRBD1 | TGTGCCAGCAGCTTCCGCAGGGGGCTTTCTCAGCCCCAGCATTTT | CASSFRRGLSQPQHF
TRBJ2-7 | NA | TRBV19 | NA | TGTGCCAGTAGTACTAGCGACCATATTAACGAGCAGTACTTC | CASSTSDHINEQYF
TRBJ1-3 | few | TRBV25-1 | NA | TGTGCCAGCCCTGAGAGGTCACTCTCTGGAAACACCATATATTTT | CASPERSLSGNTIYF
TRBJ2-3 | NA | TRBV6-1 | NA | TGTGCCAGCAGTGCATCGGGGAGGACAGATACGCAGTATTTT | CASSASGRTDTQYF
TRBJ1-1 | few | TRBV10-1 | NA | TGCGCCAGCAGTGGTCCGGTGAACACTGAAGCTTTCTTT | CASSGPVNTEAFF
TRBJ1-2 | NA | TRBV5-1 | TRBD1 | TGCGCCAGCAGCTTGAGACAGGGGGAGGTTTCTGGCTACACCTTC | CASSLRQGEVSGYTF
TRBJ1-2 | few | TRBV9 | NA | TGTGCCAGCAGCGTAGGCAGGGTGCCTAACTATGGCTACACCTTC | CASSVGRVPNYGYTF
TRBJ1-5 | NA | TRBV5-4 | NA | TGTGCCAGCAGCGCTGAGCGGGATCAGCCCCAGCATTTT | CASSAERDQPQHF
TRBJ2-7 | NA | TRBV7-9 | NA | TGTGCCAGCAGCTTAGATGCAGGGTACTACGAGCAGTACTTC | CASSLDAGYYEQYF
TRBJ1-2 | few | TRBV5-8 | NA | TGTGCCAGCAGCCCTATCTCCTATGGCTACACCTTC | CASSPISYGYTF
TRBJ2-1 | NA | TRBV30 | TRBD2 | TGTGCCTGGAGTAAAGGACTAGTAGTGAATGAGCAGTTCTTC | CAWSKGLVVNEQFF
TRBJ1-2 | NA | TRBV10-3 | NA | TGTGCCATAAGACGTCCAGGGGCCCACTATGGCTACACCTTC | CAIRRPGAHYGYTF
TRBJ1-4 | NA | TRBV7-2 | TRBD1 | TGTGCCAGCAGCTTATTCGGACAGGGGTCTGAAAAACTGTTTTTT | CASSLFGQGSEKLFF
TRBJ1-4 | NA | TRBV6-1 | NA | TGTGCCAGCAGTGAATCGGCAGTCGGGGAAAAACTGTTTTTT | CASSESAVGEKLFF
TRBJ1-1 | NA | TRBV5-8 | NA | TGTGCCAGCACCAAACCCAGGGTACGCGGCACTGAAGCTTTCTTT | CASTKPRVRGTEAFF
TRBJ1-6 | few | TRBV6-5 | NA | TGTGCCAGCAGTTCTACGGGGCGCGGGGGAAATTCACCCCTCCACTTT | CASSSTGRGGNSPLHF
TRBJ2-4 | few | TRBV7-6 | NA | TGTGCCAGCAGCCTGTCTGGGTCTGCGGGGCTTCAGTACTTC | CASSLSGSAGLQYF
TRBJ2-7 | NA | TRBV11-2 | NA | TGTGCCAGCAGCTCGTGGACAGACTCTTCCTACGAGCAGTACTTC | CASSSWTDSSYEQYF
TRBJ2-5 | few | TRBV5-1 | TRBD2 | TGCGCCAGCAGCTCCGGGACTAGCGGGGGGGCCCGAGAGACCCAGTACTTC | CASSSGTSGGARETQYF
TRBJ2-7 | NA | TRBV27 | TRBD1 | TGTGCCAGCAGCTCCCGGACAGGGAACTACGAGCAGTACTTC | CASSSRTGNYEQYF
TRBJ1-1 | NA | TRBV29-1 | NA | TGCAGCGTTGAAGACGGGGTGTTAAGCACTGAAGCTTTCTTT | CSVEDGVLSTEAFF
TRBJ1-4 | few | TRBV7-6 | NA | TGTGCCAGCAGCTTACAGGGCGGTAGTGAAAAACTGTTTTTT | CASSLQGGSEKLFF
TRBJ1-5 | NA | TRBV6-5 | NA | TGTGCCAGCAGCAGACAGGGCAATCAGCCCCAGCATTTT | CASSRQGNQPQHF
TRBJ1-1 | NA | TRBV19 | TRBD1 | TGTGCCAGTAGCAAAGACAGGGGGAACACTGAAGCTTTCTTT | CASSKDRGNTEAFF
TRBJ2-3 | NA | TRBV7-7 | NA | TGTGCCAGCAGCCTCTTCACGGTTCCAGATACGCAGTATTTT | CASSLFTVPDTQYF
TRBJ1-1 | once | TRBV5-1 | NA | TGCGCCAGCAGCTTGGCCAATGAAGCTTTCTTT | CASSLANEAFF
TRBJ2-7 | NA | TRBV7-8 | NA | TGTGCCAGCAGCTTAGCGGACAGAACCTACGAGCAGTACTTC | CASSLADRTYEQYF
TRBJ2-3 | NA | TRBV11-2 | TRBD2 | TGTGCCAGCAGCTTAAGGGGCGGAGGGCTAGCGGGGACAGATACGCAGTATTTT | CASSLRGGGLAGTDTQYF
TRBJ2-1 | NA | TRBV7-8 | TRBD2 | TGTGCCAGCACCCCCGGGACTAGCGGGAGCGGTGAGCAGTTCTTC | CASTPGTSGSGEQFF
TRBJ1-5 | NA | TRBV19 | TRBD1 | TGTGCCAGTAGGCCACAGGGGCCAGGGAGCAATCAGCCCCAGCATTTT | CASRPQGPGSNQPQHF
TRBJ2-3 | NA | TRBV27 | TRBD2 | TGTGCCAGCAGCAAACGGCGCCCCTATGAGACTAGCGGGAGTCTCACAGATACGCAGTATTTT | CASSKRRPYETSGSLTDTQYF
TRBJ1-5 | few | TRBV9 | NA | TGTGCCAGCAGCGTAGGACAGTTCAATCAGCCCCAGCATTTT | CASSVGQFNQPQHF
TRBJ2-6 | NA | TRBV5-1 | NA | TGCGCCAGCAGGAGGGATACCCTCTCTTCTGGGGCCAACGTCCTGACTTTC | CASRRDTLSSGANVLTF
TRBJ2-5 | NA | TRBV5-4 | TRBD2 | TGTGCCAGCAGCGGGGCGGGGGGGCTCCAAGAGACCCAGTACTTC | CASSGAGGLQETQYF
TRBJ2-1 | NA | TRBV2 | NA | TGTGCCAGCAGTTACGGTTTCTACAATGAGCAGTTCTTC | CASSYGFYNEQFF
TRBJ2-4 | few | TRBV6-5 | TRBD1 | TGTGCCAGCAGTTACCAACAGGGGACCAAAAACATTCAGTACTTC | CASSYQQGTKNIQYF
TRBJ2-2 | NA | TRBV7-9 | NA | TGTGCCAGCAGCCGCCTTCCGGGACTCTCTAACACCGGGGAGCTGTTTTTT | CASSRLPGLSNTGELFF
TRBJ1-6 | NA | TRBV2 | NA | TGTGCCAGCAGTGACCGGTCACCCCTCCACTTT | CASSDRSPLHF
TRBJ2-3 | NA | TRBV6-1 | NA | TGTGCCAGCGAAGTTCTCGGGACACCCACAGATACGCAGTATTTT | CASEVLGTPTDTQYF
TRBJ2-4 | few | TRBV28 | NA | TGTGCCAGCAGCCCCCCCGGGGGGCGGAAAAACATTCAGTACTTC | CASSPPGGRKNIQYF
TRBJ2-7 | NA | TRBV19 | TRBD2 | TGTGCCAGTAAGGAGCGGGGGTTGGGGGAGCAGTACTTC | CASKERGLGEQYF
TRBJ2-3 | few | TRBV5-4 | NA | TGTGCCACCTCCCCCGGCCTAGGGGGAACGGGAGATACGCAGTATTTT | CATSPGLGGTGDTQYF